This is a list of T cell receptor beta chains from one sample in a study of shared clonotypes between healthy human individuals. The method was immunoSEQ multiplex PCR; TCRdb's version includes in-frame clones alone and lacks a portion of them. The sample contains about 2.1 million clones, 85% to 95% of which appear only once. Sequencing was performed on naive CD8+ T cells from PBMCs. The source of these receptors is a man between 18 and 35 years old in good health. Some clones in this sample may be carry-over from other donors' samples. Both conserved end residues are part of each CDR3.

cdr3_length	v_call	j_call	cdr3_aa
13	TRBV27	TRBJ2-1	CASSWAGTNEQFF
12	TRBV29-1	TRBJ2-2	CSGLLSTGELFF
13	TRBV7-3	TRBJ2-7	CASSRDRSYEQYF
14	TRBV4-1	TRBJ2-1	CASSPLREVVEQFF
16	TRBV7-9	TRBJ2-1	CASSPTGALAYNEQFF
18	TRBV9	TRBJ1-2	CASSVKGSRGGYGYGYTF
13	TRBV27	TRBJ2-2	CASRWALTGELFF
17	TRBV7-8	TRBJ2-1	CASSTEMWGSSYNEQFF
15	TRBV7-6	TRBJ2-1	CASSFGTSGYNEQFF
15	TRBV7-8	TRBJ2-7	CASSWGGSTSYEQYF
16	TRBV4-3	TRBJ1-2	CASSQDWDRLSYGYTF
15	TRBV5-1	TRBJ2-7	CASRTEGSSLYEQYF
14	TRBV7-9	TRBJ1-3	CASSLAPSGNTIYF
14	TRBV6-5	TRBJ2-7	CASSYRRGRYEQYF
14	TRBV28	TRBJ2-7	CASTSGQGRNEQYF
17	TRBV30	TRBJ2-7	CAWSALATRVLTYEQYF
19	TRBV18	TRBJ2-5	CASSPPFAASSSYQETQYF
16	TRBV29-1	TRBJ1-4	CSVAGSNRETNEKLFF
13	TRBV27	TRBJ2-7	CASSLGGSYEQYF
15	TRBV29-1	TRBJ2-1	CSARTGGGNYNEQFF
13	TRBV5-6	TRBJ1-2	CASSLREFDGYTF
15	TRBV5-1	TRBJ2-1	CASSLPSGNPREQFF
14	TRBV10-2	TRBJ2-7	CASSESERSYEQYF
15	TRBV28	TRBJ1-5	CASLGQDLSNQPQHF
12	TRBV5-4	TRBJ1-1	CASSAGGTEAFF
16	TRBV13	TRBJ2-7	CASSPFGGGTSYEQYF
17	TRBV19	TRBJ1-5	CASSIEGDRGDDQPQHF
14	TRBV5-8	TRBJ2-1	CASSQVHDRDEQFF
14	TRBV9	TRBJ2-5	CASSVRQGSETQYF
13	TRBV19	TRBJ2-1	CASSTGLYNEQFF
13	TRBV7-9	TRBJ2-5	CASSSLAEETQYF
13	TRBV30	TRBJ2-1	CAWREGGYNEQFF
14	TRBV7-8	TRBJ2-7	CASSFGWASYEQYF
15	TRBV19	TRBJ2-5	CASSSRGGVRETQYF
14	TRBV28	TRBJ1-4	CASSIQGEYEKLFF
15	TRBV7-9	TRBJ2-2	CASSAPGLVTGELFF
12	TRBV15	TRBJ1-1	CATREGNTEAFF
18	TRBV28	TRBJ1-5	CASSLSPLLLRDNQPQHF
13	TRBV7-9	TRBJ1-2	CASSLGAVPGYTF
14	TRBV27	TRBJ2-7	CASSPQGKLYEQYF
14	TRBV6-6	TRBJ2-7	CAGSFDGTSYEQYF
16	TRBV28	TRBJ2-1	CASSLWLGLAIHEQFF
15	TRBV28	TRBJ1-1	CASRPHRRKFTEAFF
15	TRBV30	TRBJ2-7	CAWSTSYRGGYEQHF
13	TRBV4-1	TRBJ2-4	CASSLGHRNIQYF
12	TRBV7-9	TRBJ2-7	CASSLAGDEQYF
13	TRBV27	TRBJ1-2	CASSLVGSGDYTF
17	TRBV7-9	TRBJ2-1	CASSPTPGGSVYNEQFF
17	TRBV5-3	TRBJ2-7	CARSLRAGLVRSYEQYF
15	TRBV4-1	TRBJ2-7	CASSQEGDTAYEQYF
16	TRBV28	TRBJ2-7	CASSTGRGDDSYEQYF
15	TRBV5-1	TRBJ2-7	CASSPTWGMPYEQYF
13	TRBV30	TRBJ1-1	CAWSGGSSAEAFF
16	TRBV27	TRBJ1-5	CASRPLQILGNQPQHF
19	TRBV27	TRBJ2-3	CASSSSRLAPKTSTDTQYF